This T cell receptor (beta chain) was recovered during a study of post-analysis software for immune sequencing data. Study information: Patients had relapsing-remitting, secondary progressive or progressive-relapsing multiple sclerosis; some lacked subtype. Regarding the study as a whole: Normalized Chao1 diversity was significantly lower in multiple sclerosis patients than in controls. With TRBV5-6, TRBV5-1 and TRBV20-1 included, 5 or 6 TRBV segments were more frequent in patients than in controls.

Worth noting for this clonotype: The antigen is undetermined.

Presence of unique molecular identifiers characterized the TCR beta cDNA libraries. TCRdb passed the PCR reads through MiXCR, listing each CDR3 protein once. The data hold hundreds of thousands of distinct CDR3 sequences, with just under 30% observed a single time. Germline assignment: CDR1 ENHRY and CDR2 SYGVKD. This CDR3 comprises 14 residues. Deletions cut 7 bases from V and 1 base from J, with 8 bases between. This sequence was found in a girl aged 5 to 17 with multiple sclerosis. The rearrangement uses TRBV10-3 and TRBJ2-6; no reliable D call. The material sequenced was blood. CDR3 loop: CAITPGSGANVLTF. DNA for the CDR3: TGTGCCATCACCCCAGGTTCTGGGGCCAACGTCCTGACTTTC.